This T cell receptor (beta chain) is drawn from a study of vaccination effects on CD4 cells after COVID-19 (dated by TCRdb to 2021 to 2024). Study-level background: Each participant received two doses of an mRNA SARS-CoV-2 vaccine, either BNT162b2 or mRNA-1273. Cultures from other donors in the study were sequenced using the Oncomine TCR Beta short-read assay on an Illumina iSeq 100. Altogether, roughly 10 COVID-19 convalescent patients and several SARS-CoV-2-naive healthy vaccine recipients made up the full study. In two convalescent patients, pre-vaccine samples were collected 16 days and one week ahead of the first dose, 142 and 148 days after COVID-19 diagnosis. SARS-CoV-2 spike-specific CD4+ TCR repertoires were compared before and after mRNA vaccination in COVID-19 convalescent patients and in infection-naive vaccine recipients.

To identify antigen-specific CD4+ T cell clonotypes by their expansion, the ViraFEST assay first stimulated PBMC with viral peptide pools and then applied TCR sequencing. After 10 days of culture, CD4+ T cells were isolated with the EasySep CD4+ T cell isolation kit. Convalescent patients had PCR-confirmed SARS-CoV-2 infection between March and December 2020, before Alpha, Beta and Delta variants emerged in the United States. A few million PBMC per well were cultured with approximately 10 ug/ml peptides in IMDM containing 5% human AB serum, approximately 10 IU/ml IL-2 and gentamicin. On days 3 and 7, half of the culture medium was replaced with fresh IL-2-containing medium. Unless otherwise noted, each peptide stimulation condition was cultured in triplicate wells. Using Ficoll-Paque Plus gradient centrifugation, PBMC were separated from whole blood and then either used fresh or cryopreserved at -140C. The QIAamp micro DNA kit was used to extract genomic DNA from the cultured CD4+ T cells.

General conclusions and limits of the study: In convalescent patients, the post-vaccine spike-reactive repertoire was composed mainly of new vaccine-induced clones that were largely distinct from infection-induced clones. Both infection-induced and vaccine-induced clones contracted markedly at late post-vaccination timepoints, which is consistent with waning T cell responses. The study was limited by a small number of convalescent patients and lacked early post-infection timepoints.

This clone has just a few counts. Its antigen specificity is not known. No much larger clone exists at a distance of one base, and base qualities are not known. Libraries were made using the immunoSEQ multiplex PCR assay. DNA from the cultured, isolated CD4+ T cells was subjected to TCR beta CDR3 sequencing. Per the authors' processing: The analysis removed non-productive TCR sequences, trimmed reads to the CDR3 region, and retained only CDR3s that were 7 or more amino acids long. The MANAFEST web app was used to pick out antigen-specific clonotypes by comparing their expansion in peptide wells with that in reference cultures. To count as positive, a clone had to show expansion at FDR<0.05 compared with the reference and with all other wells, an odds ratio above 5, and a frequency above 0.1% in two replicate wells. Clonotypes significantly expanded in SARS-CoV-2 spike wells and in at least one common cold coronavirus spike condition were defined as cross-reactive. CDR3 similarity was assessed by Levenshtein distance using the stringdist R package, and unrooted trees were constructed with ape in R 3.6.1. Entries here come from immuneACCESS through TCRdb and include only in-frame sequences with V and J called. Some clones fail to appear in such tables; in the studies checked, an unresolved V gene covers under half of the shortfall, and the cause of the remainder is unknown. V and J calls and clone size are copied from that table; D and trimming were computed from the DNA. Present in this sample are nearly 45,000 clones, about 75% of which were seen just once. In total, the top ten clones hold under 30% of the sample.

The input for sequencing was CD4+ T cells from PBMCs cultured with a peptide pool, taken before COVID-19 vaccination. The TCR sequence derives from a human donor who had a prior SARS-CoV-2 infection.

The CDR3 reads CASSLATGGYTEAFF. DNA sequence: TGTGCCAGCTCACTCGCGACAGGGGGCTACACTGAAGCTTTCTTT. Rearrangement joined TRBV18 to TRBJ1-1, and TRBD1 matches 10 of the central bases. There are 15 amino acids in the CDR3, from cysteine to phenylalanine inclusive. CDR3 DNA only is kept here, 45 bases in frame from base 1. V and J are trimmed by 4 bases and 3 bases, and the gene matches miss 5 bases of the junction. CDR1 and CDR2 were assigned from the germline V gene as KGHSH and LQKENI. Extended through the reference TRBV18 and TRBJ1-1 proteins, this CDR3 yields the full variable domain: NAGVMQNPRHLVRRRGQEARLRCSPMKGHSHVYWYRQLPEEGLKFMVYLQKENIIDESGMPKERFSAEFPKEGPSILRIQQVVRGDSAAYFCASSLATGGYTEAFFGQGTRLTVV.